This entry features one T cell receptor (beta chain) sequence. Its antigen is currently unknown. Central memory, naive, regulatory and stem cell-like memory CD4+ cells were sorted by CD45RO/CCR7/CD25/CD127/CD95/CD27. This specimen comes from a study of beta chain features in type 1 diabetes. Study-wide points: Whatever favoring of shorter templates PCR might show would apply equally to patients and controls. It was among patients, rather than healthy donors, that naive, central memory and Treg TCRB repertoires appeared more similar. Shortening that was moderate but significant affected the TCRB CDR3s of Type 1 diabetes patients in all four CD4+ subsets.

Expressed TCRB transcripts were sequenced, since all the RNA that had been isolated was reverse transcribed. Method: immunoSEQ multiplex PCR; TCRdb's copy keeps in-frame clones and lacks some. The sample holds roughly 180,000 clones, less than 9.5% seen once. The V gene end was trimmed by 4 bases and the J gene end by 5 bases; junction bases not matched to a gene: 10. The germline V gene has CDR1 SGHRS and CDR2 YFSETQ. This CDR3 is built from 15 residues. The chain employs TRBV5-1 and TRBJ2-5; 8 bases are a match to TRBD2. The origin of this receptor is a middle-aged woman with type 1 diabetes. Sequencing was performed on central memory CD4+ T cells from blood. The CDR3: CASSTSGTSRETQYF. CDR3 nucleotides: TGCGCCAGCAGCACCTCCGGGACTAGTCGGGAGACCCAGTACTTC.